Listed below are T cell receptor beta chains from one sample, sequenced in a study of T cell responses to AZD1222 COVID-19 vaccine. Measured with immunoSEQ multiplex PCR; TCRdb has only the in-frame clones, and not every one. The sample includes 90,000 to 130,000 clones, roughly 80% of them seen just once. The material was peripheral blood, obtained on day 0 of AZD1222 vaccination. These receptor sequences come from an adult in good health. CDR3s include the opening cysteine and the closing phenylalanine or tryptophan. A D gene is named only where the DNA matches it firmly. Clone size is shown for a subset of rows, as once, few, many or a class of expanded clone.

v_call: TRBV3-1/TRBV3-2; clone_size: NA; j_call: TRBJ1-3; d_call: NA; cdr3_aa: CASSQEGNTIYF; cdr3_nt: TGTGCCAGCAGCCAAGAAGGAAACACCATATATTTT
v_call: TRBV7-2; clone_size: NA; j_call: TRBJ1-3; d_call: NA; cdr3_aa: CASSPRGRTSGNTIYF; cdr3_nt: TGTGCCAGCAGCCCCAGGGGACGGACCTCTGGAAACACCATATATTTT
v_call: TRBV4-1; clone_size: NA; j_call: TRBJ2-7; d_call: TRBD2; cdr3_aa: CASSPTSGRYEQYF; cdr3_nt: TGCGCCAGCAGCCCTACTAGCGGGAGGTACGAGCAGTACTTC
v_call: TRBV19; clone_size: NA; j_call: TRBJ1-6; d_call: NA; cdr3_aa: CASSREGGSPLHF; cdr3_nt: TGTGCCAGTTCACGCGAGGGTGGTTCACCCCTCCACTTT
v_call: TRBV19; clone_size: once; j_call: TRBJ2-1; d_call: NA; cdr3_aa: CASSIDDNEQFF; cdr3_nt: TGTGCCAGTAGTATAGATGACAATGAGCAGTTCTTC
v_call: TRBV29-1; clone_size: NA; j_call: TRBJ1-2; d_call: NA; cdr3_aa: CSVGLANYGYTF; cdr3_nt: TGCAGCGTTGGGTTAGCTAACTATGGCTACACCTTC
v_call: TRBV24-1; clone_size: NA; j_call: TRBJ2-7; d_call: TRBD2; cdr3_aa: CATSHPGLAEEQYF; cdr3_nt: TGTGCCACCAGTCACCCGGGACTAGCGGAAGAGCAGTACTTC
v_call: TRBV7-2; clone_size: NA; j_call: TRBJ1-1; d_call: TRBD1; cdr3_aa: CASSFGVRGRDTEAFF; cdr3_nt: TGTGCCAGCAGCTTCGGGGTCAGGGGGCGCGACACTGAAGCTTTCTTT
v_call: TRBV30; clone_size: NA; j_call: TRBJ2-1; d_call: NA; cdr3_aa: CAWAGSGNEQFF; cdr3_nt: TGTGCCTGGGCCGGCAGCGGGAATGAGCAGTTCTTC
v_call: TRBV7-2; clone_size: NA; j_call: TRBJ1-5; d_call: NA; cdr3_aa: CASSLNLGQPQHF; cdr3_nt: TGTGCCAGCAGCTTAAATTTGGGTCAGCCCCAGCATTTT
v_call: TRBV7-2; clone_size: NA; j_call: TRBJ2-3; d_call: TRBD2; cdr3_aa: CASSTGLAGTDTQYF; cdr3_nt: TGTGCCAGCAGCACGGGACTAGCTGGGACAGATACGCAGTATTTT
v_call: TRBV30; clone_size: NA; j_call: TRBJ1-1; d_call: NA; cdr3_aa: CASTMPNTEAFF; cdr3_nt: TGTGCCTCTACGATGCCGAACACTGAAGCTTTCTTT
v_call: TRBV29-1; clone_size: NA; j_call: TRBJ1-1; d_call: NA; cdr3_aa: CSVSGEGFDTEAFF; cdr3_nt: TGCAGCGTGTCAGGGGAAGGCTTCGACACTGAAGCTTTCTTT
v_call: TRBV18; clone_size: NA; j_call: TRBJ2-5; d_call: NA; cdr3_aa: CASSTNYETQYF; cdr3_nt: TGTGCCAGCTCAACGAATTACGAGACCCAGTACTTC
v_call: TRBV6-5; clone_size: NA; j_call: TRBJ2-5; d_call: NA; cdr3_aa: CASSYGQAQETQYF; cdr3_nt: TGTGCCAGCAGTTACGGGCAGGCCCAAGAGACCCAGTACTTC
v_call: TRBV10-3; clone_size: once; j_call: TRBJ2-7; d_call: NA; cdr3_aa: CAISGDGSYEQYF; cdr3_nt: TGTGCCATCAGTGGGGACGGCTCCTACGAGCAGTACTTC